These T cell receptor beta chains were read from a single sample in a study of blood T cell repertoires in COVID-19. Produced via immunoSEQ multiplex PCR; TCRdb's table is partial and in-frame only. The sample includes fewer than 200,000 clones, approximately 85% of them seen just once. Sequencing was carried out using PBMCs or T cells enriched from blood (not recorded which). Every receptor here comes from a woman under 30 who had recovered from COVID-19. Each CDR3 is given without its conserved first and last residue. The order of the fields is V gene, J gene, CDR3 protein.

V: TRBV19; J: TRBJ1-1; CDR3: ASSILVRDTEAF
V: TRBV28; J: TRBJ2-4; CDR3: ASLSGLTKNIQY
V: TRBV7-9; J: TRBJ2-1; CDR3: ASSFTSEGYNEQF
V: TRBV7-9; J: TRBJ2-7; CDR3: ASSPRAGEPYEQY
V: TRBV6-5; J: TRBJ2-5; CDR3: ASIGTGLQETQY
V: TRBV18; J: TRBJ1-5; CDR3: ASSQGAVQPQH
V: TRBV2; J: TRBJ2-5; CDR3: ASSAWLAGFMETQY
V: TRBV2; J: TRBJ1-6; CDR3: ATTEGGNNSPLH
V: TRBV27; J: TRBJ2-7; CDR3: ASRHRDRPYEQY
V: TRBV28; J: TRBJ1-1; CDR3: ASSPTGPGMNTEAF
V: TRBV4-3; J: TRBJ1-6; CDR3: ASSQSRVFGSPLH
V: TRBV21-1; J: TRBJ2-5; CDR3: ASSRSGLLAGKETQY
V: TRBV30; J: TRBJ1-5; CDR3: AWSQGAGEQPQH
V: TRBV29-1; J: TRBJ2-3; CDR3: SVSGGGTDTQY
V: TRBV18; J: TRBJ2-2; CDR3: ASSKKEGGGELF
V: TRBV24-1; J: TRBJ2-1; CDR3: ATSDLLRGSDEQF
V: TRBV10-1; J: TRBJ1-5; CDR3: ASSKQGTQPQH
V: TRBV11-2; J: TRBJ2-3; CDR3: ASNNRGRTDTQY
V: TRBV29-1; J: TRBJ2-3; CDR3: SSTELGRTDTQY
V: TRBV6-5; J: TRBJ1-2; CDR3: ASSRQQAGYGYT
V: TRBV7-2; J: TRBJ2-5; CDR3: ASSFHGGSTQETQY
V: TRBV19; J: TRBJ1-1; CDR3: ASSSGRRQNTEAF
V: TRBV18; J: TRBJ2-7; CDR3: ASSRTGMSSYEQY
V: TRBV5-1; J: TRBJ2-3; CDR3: ASSDQQGDTQY
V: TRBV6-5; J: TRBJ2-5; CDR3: ASSFSGRGAETQY
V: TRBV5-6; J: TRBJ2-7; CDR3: ASSLDHVEGYEQY
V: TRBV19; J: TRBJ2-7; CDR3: ASSIVAGNEQY
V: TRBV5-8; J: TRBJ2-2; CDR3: ASSSHRGPGTGELF
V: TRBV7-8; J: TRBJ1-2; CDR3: ASSLGGVANYGYT
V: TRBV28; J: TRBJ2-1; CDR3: ASLEAGAGYNEQF
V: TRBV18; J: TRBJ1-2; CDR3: ASSPPEGPTYGYT
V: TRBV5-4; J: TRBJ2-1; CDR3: ASTPGLSSYNEQF
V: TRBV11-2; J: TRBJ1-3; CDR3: ASSLDSAFPEVTIY
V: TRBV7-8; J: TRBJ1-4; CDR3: ASSRYRDREHEKLF
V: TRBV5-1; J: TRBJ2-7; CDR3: ASSPGQGQGEQY
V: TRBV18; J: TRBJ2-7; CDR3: ASSPDSYEQY
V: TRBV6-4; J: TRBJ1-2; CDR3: ASSDPEDPTGPYGYT
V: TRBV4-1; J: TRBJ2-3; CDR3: ASSQDSGGDTQY
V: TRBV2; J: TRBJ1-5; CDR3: ASSGQTKNQPQH
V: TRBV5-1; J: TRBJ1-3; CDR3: ASSQMTGQSGNTIY
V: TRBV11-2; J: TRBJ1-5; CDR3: ASSLGRADQPQH
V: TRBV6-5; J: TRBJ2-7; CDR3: AIATGEWGEQY
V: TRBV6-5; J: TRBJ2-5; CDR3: ASSYSGTEETQY
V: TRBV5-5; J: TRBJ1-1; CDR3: ASSPTLAGTEAF
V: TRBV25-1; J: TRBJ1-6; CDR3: ASSDRTGTQNSPLH
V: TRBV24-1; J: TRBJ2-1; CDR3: ATSDLGSGGNEQF
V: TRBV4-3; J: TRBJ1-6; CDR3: ASSQDRQWNSPLH